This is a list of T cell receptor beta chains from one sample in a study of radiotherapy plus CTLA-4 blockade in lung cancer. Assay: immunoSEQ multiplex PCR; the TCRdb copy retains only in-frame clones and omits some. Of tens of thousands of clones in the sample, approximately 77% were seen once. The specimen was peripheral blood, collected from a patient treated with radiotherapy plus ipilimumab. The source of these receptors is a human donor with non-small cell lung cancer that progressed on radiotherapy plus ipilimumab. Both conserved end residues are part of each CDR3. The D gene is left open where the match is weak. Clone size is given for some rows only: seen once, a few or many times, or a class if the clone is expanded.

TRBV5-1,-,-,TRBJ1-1,TGCGCCAGCAGCTTGGGGTCGGGGCCGAGCACTGAAGCTTTCTTT,CASSLGSGPSTEAFF
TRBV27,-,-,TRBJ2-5,TGTGCCAGCAGTTTACTACAGGGAGAGACCCAGTACTTC,CASSLLQGETQYF
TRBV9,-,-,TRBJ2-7,TGTGCCAGCAGCGTAGGCCCAAGCAGGACAGACGAGCAGTACTTC,CASSVGPSRTDEQYF
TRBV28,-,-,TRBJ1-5,TGTGCCAGCAGACCCGAGGCTAATCAGCCCCAGCATTTT,CASRPEANQPQHF
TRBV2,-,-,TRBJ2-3,TGTGCCAGCAGGGATCCTTTCTCCCGCATCGATACGCAGTATTTT,CASRDPFSRIDTQYF
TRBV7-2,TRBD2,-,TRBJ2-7,TGTGCCAGCAGCTATAGGCTAGCGGGGGCCCACGAGCAGTACTTC,CASSYRLAGAHEQYF
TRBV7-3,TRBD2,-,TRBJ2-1,TGTGCCAGCAGCTTAACGTGGACTAGCGGGGTCATGGAACAGTTCTTC,CASSLTWTSGVMEQFF
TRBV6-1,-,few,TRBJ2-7,TGTGCCAGCAGTTATAGTCTCCCGCTCTACGAGCAGTACTTC,CASSYSLPLYEQYF
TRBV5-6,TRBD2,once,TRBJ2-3,TGTGCCAGCAGCTTGGGGGGGGGAGGGGCTGGAGATACGCAGTATTTT,CASSLGGGGAGDTQYF
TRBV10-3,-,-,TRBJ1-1,TGTGCCATCAGTGAGAGGGGACAGAACACTGAAGCTTTCTTT,CAISERGQNTEAFF
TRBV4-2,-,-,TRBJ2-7,TGTGCCAGCAGCCCCGAAGGACAGATCTACGAGCAGTACTTC,CASSPEGQIYEQYF
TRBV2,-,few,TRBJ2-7,TGTGCCAGCAGTGACAGGGAACTCGGAGAGCAGTACTTC,CASSDRELGEQYF
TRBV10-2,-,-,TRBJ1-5,TGCGCCAGCACAGGGGCCGTCAATCAGCCCCAGCATTTT,CASTGAVNQPQHF
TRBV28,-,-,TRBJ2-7,TGTGCCAGCAGTTTCCAGGGAGTTGGCTCCTACGAGCAGTACTTC,CASSFQGVGSYEQYF
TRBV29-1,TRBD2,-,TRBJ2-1,TGCAGCGTCGCTCCGGGGGCTAGCGGGAGTGAGCAGTTCTTC,CSVAPGASGSEQFF